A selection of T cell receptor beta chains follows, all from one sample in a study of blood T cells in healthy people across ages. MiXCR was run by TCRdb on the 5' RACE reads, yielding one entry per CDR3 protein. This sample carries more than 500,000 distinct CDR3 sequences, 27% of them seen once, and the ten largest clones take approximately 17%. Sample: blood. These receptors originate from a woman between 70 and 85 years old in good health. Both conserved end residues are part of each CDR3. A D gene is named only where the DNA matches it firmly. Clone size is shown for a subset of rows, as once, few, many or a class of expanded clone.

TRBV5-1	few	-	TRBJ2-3	TGCGCCACCAGTCTGGAAGGGGTAGATACGCAGTATTTT	CATSLEGVDTQYF
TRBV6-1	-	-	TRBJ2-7	TGTGCCAGCAGTGGCGACTACCCCTACGAGCAGTACTTC	CASSGDYPYEQYF
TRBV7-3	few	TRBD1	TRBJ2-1	TGTGCCAGCAGCTTGAGGGGACAGAGTATAGATGAGCAGTTCTTC	CASSLRGQSIDEQFF
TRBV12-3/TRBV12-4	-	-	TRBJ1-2	TGTGCCAGCAGTGCGGACGCCTTAGGTAGAGTTGGCTACACCTTC	CASSADALGRVGYTF
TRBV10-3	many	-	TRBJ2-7	TGTGCCATCAGTCCCTCCGACACCCCCTACGAGCAGTACTTC	CAISPSDTPYEQYF
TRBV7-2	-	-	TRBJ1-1	TGTGTCAGCAGCTTAGTTTCACAAATGAACACTGAAGCTTTCTTT	CVSSLVSQMNTEAFF
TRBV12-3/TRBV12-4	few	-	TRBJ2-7	TGTGCCAGCAGTCACCCCAACTACGAGCAGTACTTC	CASSHPNYEQYF
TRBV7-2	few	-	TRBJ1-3	TGTGCCAGCAGCGCGGGAACTTTCTCCTCTGGAAACACCATATATTTT	CASSAGTFSSGNTIYF
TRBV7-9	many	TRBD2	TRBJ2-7	TGTGCCAGCAGCCTCATAGCGGGGGGCCGCGAGCAGTACTTC	CASSLIAGGREQYF
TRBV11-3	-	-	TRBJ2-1	TGTGCCAGCAGCCTCCGCTTGGAGCGCAATGAGCAGTTCTTC	CASSLRLERNEQFF
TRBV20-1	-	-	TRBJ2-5	TGCAGTGCTAGAGATCTTACTAGCTCACAAGAGACCCAGTACTTC	CSARDLTSSQETQYF
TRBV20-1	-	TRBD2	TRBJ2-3	TGCAGTGCGTGGAAGGCCAGCGGGGGAGGGACAGATACGCAGTATTTT	CSAWKASGGGTDTQYF
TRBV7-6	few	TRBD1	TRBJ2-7	TGTGCCAGCAGCTTCGGGACAGGGGGCGATCCGAACTACGAGCAGTACTTC	CASSFGTGGDPNYEQYF
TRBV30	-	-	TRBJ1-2	TGTGCCTTAGGGTTCCACAGGGATGGCTACACCTTC	CALGFHRDGYTF
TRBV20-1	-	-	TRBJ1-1	TGCAGTGCCCGAGACCGCAGCGACACTGAAGCTTTCTTT	CSARDRSDTEAFF
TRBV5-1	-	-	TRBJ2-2	TGCGCCAGCAGCTTGAATCCTATGATCACCGGGGAGCTGTTTTTT	CASSLNPMITGELFF
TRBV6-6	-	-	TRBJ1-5	TGTGCCAGCAGTTCTTCCGCAGGGCGTCAGCCCCAGCATTTT	CASSSSAGRQPQHF
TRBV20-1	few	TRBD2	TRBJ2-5	TGCAGTGCTAGAGATCCCGGGACTACCAGCGAGACCCAGTACTTC	CSARDPGTTSETQYF
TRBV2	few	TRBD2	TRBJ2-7	TGTGCCAGCAGTGCTGGGAGGGGAAACGAGCAGTACTTC	CASSAGRGNEQYF
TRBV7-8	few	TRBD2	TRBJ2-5	TGTGCCAGCAGCTTCCAAACTAGCGGGGGGTCTCGGGTGGGGACCCAGTACTTC	CASSFQTSGGSRVGTQYF
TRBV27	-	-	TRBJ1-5	TGTGCCAGCAGTTACGTGGGTCAGCCCCAGCATTTT	CASSYVGQPQHF
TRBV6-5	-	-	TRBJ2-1	TGTGCCAGCCGGGGCAACTACGTTGGGTTGGATGAGCAGTTCTTC	CASRGNYVGLDEQFF
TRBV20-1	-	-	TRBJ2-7	TGCAGTGCTAGACCATCATCCAGGGCCTACGAGCAGTACTTC	CSARPSSRAYEQYF
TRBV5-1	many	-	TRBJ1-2	TGCGCCAGCAGCGGGACTAACTATGGCTACACCTTC	CASSGTNYGYTF
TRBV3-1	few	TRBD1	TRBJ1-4	TGTGCCAGAAGGACAGGGGAAGGCGAAAAACTGTTTTTT	CARRTGEGEKLFF
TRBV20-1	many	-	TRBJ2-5	TGCAGTGCTGTAGGGACTGGAGAGACCCAGTACTTC	CSAVGTGETQYF
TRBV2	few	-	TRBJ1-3	TGTGCCAGCAGTGAGCGACCCTCTCGACTGGGAAACACCATATATTTT	CASSERPSRLGNTIYF